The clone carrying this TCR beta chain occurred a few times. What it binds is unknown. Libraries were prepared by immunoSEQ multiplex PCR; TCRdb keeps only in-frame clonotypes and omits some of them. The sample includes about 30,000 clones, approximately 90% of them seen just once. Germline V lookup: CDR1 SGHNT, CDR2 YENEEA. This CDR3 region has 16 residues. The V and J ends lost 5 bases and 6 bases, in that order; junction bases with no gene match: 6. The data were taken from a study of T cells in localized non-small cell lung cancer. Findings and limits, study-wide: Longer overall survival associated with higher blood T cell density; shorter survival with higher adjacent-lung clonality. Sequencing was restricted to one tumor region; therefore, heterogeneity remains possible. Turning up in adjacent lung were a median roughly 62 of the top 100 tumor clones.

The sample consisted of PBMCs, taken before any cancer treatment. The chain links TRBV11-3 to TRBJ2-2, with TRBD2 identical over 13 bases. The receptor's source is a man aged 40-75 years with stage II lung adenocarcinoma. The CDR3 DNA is TGTGCCAGCAGCCCAGGACTAGCGGGAGTTCCCGGGGAGCTGTTTTTT. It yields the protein CASSPGLAGVPGELFF.